The 24 T cell receptor beta chains presented below share a single source sample, sequenced in a study of T cells in lung cancer brain metastases. Produced via immunoSEQ multiplex PCR; TCRdb's table is partial and in-frame only. The data contain some 3,200 clones, roughly nine tenths of them singletons. Sequenced input: tumor tissue from the primary lung tumor. These receptors were collected from a man between 65 and 85 years old with non-small cell lung cancer.

V is TRBV5-6 and J is TRBJ2-3; TRBD2 is a possible D gene (7 bases). Germline V lookup: CDR1 SGHDT, CDR2 YYEEEE. V was shortened by 3 bases and J by 0 bases, with 14 bases between the two germline ends. The length of the CDR3 is 16 residues. CDR3 sequence reads: CASSWGGGVSTDTQYF. DNA of the CDR3: TGTGCCAGCAGCTGGGGAGGGGGGGTAAGCACAGATACGCAGTATTTT.

This chain connects TRBV9 to TRBJ2-3; D unclear. Germline V gene data show CDR1 as SGDLS and CDR2 as YYNGEE. This CDR3 spans 13 amino acids. V lost 3 bases to trimming and J lost 2 bases, with 7 bases between them. CDR3 sequence reads: CASSESLTDTQYF. In DNA form, the CDR3 reads TGTGCCAGCAGCGAGAGCCTCACAGATACGCAGTATTTT.

This chain links TRBV4-1 with TRBJ1-2; 7 nucleotides agree with TRBD1. Germline trimming cut 4 bases from V and 4 bases from J; bases unmatched to any gene: 3. Germline values: CDR1 MGHRA, CDR2 YSYEKL. CDR3 length: 13 amino acids. The CDR3 protein is CASSPGQPYGYTF. The CDR3, as DNA: TGCGCCAGCAGCCCGGGACAGCCCTATGGCTACACCTTC.

This clone was recorded only once. The V gene is TRBV6-5, the J gene TRBJ1-2; maybe TRBD1 (6 bases). Trimming stripped 5 bases from V and 1 base from J, with 14 bases between. The CDR3 extends over 15 amino acids. Germline V gene data show CDR1 as MNHEY and CDR2 as SVGAGI. The CDR3 DNA is TGTGCCAGCAGTAATAGGGGGACGATTAACTATGGCTACACCTTC. It is translated as CASSNRGTINYGYTF.

V is TRBV19 and J is TRBJ2-4, with a possible D match to TRBD2 (5 bases). The germline gives CDR1 LNHDA, CDR2 SQIVND (reference sequence). V was shortened by 3 bases and J by 5 bases, with 11 bases between the two germline ends. The CDR3 is made up of 14 amino acids. The CDR3: CASSIGESENIQYF. CDR3 in DNA: TGTGCCAGTAGTATCGGGGAGTCGGAAAACATTCAGTACTTC.

The genes are TRBV5-1 and TRBJ2-1; D possibly uses TRBD1 or TRBD2 (6 bases each). This CDR3 has 15 residues. The germline CDR1 and CDR2 sequences are SGHRS and YFSETQ. V was shortened by 2 bases and J by 3 bases, with 12 bases between the two germline ends. This chain's CDR3 is CASSLERGDYNEQFF. CDR3 coding DNA: TGCGCCAGCAGCTTAGAAAGGGGGGACTACAATGAGCAGTTCTTC.

The chain has TRBV2 and TRBJ1-4; D possibly corresponds to TRBD1 (5 bases). This CDR3 comprises 14 residues. V dropped 3 bases and J dropped 7 bases, with 12 bases sitting between them. The germline V gene has CDR1 SNHLY and CDR2 FYNNEI. The CDR3 loop reads CASSEAGRGEKLFF. In nucleotides, the CDR3 is TGTGCCAGCAGTGAGGCCGGGAGGGGTGAAAAACTGTTTTTT. The full variable domain, completed using reference TRBV2 and TRBJ1-4, is EPEVTQTPSHQVTQMGQEVILRCVPISNHLYFYWYRQILGQKVEFLVSFYNNEISEKSEIFDDQFSVERPDGSNFTLKIRSTKLEDSAMYFCASSEAGRGEKLFFGSGTQLSVL.

Here the CDR3 reads CASSLGLAQNTGELFF. The DNA of the CDR3 is TGTGCCAGCAGCTTAGGACTAGCACAGAACACCGGGGAGCTGTTTTTT. J is TRBJ2-2 and V is TRBV11-3, with 7 bases lining up with TRBD2. Germline V gene lookup returns CDR1 SGHNT and CDR2 YENEEA. With V trimmed by 1 base and J by 1 base, 3 bases remained unmatched. The CDR3 runs 16 residues.

The V call is TRBV7-9, the J call TRBJ2-7; TRBD2 agrees at 10 bases. This CDR3 is built from 15 residues. CDR1 is SEHNR, CDR2 FQNEAQ, per germline (reference sequence). With 0 bases clipped from V and 4 bases from J, the junction kept 3 bases outside the gene matches. The CDR3: CASSLAIAGGYEQYF. The DNA for the CDR3 is TGTGCCAGCAGCTTAGCCATAGCGGGAGGTTACGAGCAGTACTTC.

The chain links TRBV5-4 to TRBJ2-7, with 9 bases matching TRBD2. The J segment lost 6 bases and the V segment lost 0 bases, leaving 10 bases of the junction unmatched. The V gene's germline CDR1 is SGHNT and CDR2 YYREEE (reference sequence). The CDR3 runs to 16 residues. This CDR3 reads CASSLGASREGREQYF. The CDR3 coding sequence is TGTGCCAGCAGCTTGGGGGCCTCGCGGGAGGGACGCGAGCAGTACTTC.

The rearrangement joins TRBV4-1 to TRBJ2-3, with 11 bases identical to TRBD2. With V trimmed by 1 base and J by 0 bases, 6 bases remained unmatched. This CDR3 spans 18 amino acids. Germline CDR1 and CDR2: MGHRA and YSYEKL. The CDR3 loop reads CASSQGTSGSSSTDTQYF. Written as DNA, the CDR3 is TGCGCCAGCAGCCAAGGGACTAGCGGGTCGTCTAGCACAGATACGCAGTATTTT.

The chain uses TRBV7-2 and TRBJ2-5; D gene uncertain. The CDR3 extends over 15 amino acids. Germline V gene sequence: CDR1 SGHTA, CDR2 FQGNSA. Deletions cut 2 bases from V and 5 bases from J, with 15 bases between. CDR3: CASSLKLGWGETQYF. The CDR3 region has the DNA TGTGCCAGCAGCTTAAAACTCGGATGGGGTGAGACCCAGTACTTC.

V is TRBV15 and J is TRBJ2-3, with D possibly being TRBD1 (5 bases). The V end was cut by 2 bases, the J end by 4 bases, with 7 bases between. This CDR3 region has 13 residues. The germline CDR1 and CDR2 sequences are LNHNV and YYDKDF (reference sequence). The CDR3 protein is CATSRQGSDTQYF. Written as DNA, the CDR3 is TGTGCCACCAGCAGACAGGGATCAGATACGCAGTATTTT. Supplemented by reference TRBV15 and TRBJ2-3, the full variable domain reads DAMVIQNPRYQVTQFGKPVTLSCSQTLNHNVMYWYQQKSSQAPKLLFHYYDKDFNNEADTPDNFQSRRPNTSFCFLDIRSPGLGDTAMYLCATSRQGSDTQYFGPGTRLTVL.

This chain uses TRBV9 with TRBJ2-5; tentatively, D is TRBD2 (5 bases). Germline CDR1 SGDLS, CDR2 YYNGEE. V was clipped by 2 bases and J by 4 bases, with 12 bases between them. The CDR3 runs 14 residues. The CDR3 sequence: CASSVAGLGETQYF. The CDR3 DNA sequence: TGTGCCAGCAGCGTTGCGGGTTTGGGAGAGACCCAGTACTTC.

The chain couples TRBV9 to TRBJ2-2; 9 bases agree with TRBD1. The CDR3 extends over 15 amino acids. Germline V gene data show CDR1 as SGDLS and CDR2 as YYNGEE. The V segment lost 3 bases and the J segment 5 bases; nucleotides outside the gene matches: 5. In nucleotides, the CDR3 is TGTGCCAGCAGCGGTGACAGGGGGTGGACCGGGGAGCTGTTTTTT. Encoded protein: CASSGDRGWTGELFF.

As concerns this clone: The sample contains more than one DNA sequence encoding this CDR3. The rearrangement uses TRBV2 and TRBJ2-4, with 10 bases lining up with TRBD1. The CDR3 length is 15 residues. The germline CDR1 and CDR2 sequences are SNHLY and FYNNEI. V lost 8 bases and J lost 0; bases outside the gene matches: 4. The CDR3 loop reads CASDGTGVAKNIQYF. CDR3 bases: TGTGCCAGCGATGGGACAGGGGTAGCCAAAAACATTCAGTACTTC.

The chain is built from TRBV9 and TRBJ2-3, with 11 bases lining up with TRBD2. This CDR3 has 17 amino acids. Germline V gene lookup returns CDR1 SGDLS and CDR2 YYNGEE. Losses at the gene ends were 2 bases for V and 4 bases for J; bases not matched to a gene: 9. The CDR3 region has the DNA TGTGCCAGCAGCGTGGGAACTAGCGGGAGTTTAGCAGATACGCAGTATTTT. It codes for CASSVGTSGSLADTQYF.

This clone appeared once. The chain links TRBV10-3 to TRBJ1-1; 8 bases align to TRBD1. V was pared by 5 bases and J by 10 bases, with 6 bases of the junction left unmatched. The germline gives CDR1 ENHRY, CDR2 SYGVKD. The CDR3 has 12 amino acids. This chain's CDR3 is CAISLDRERAFF. DNA for the CDR3: TGTGCCATCAGTTTGGACAGGGAGAGAGCTTTCTTT.

This clone was detected only once. The CDR3 loop is CASSYVGTGTYEQYF. The CDR3 DNA reads as TGTGCCAGCAGCTACGTAGGGACAGGGACCTACGAGCAGTACTTC. The chain has TRBV27 and TRBJ2-7; TRBD1 matches 9 bases. Germline CDR1 is MNHEY and CDR2 is SMNVEV (reference sequence). The CDR3 sequence is 15 residues long. Unmatched junction bases numbered 8, after V lost 6 bases and J lost 2 bases.

V is TRBV7-9 and J is TRBJ1-5; a weak D match, TRBD1 (5 bases). V lost 3 bases, J lost 7 bases, and 10 bases lay in between. The length of the CDR3 is 13 residues. Germline assignment: CDR1 SEHNR and CDR2 FQNEAQ (reference sequence). The CDR3 coding sequence is TGTGCCAGCAGCTTTACGGGGGACCAGCCCCAGCATTTT. Its protein is CASSFTGDQPQHF.

This sequence joins TRBV28 and TRBJ2-1, with TRBD2 as a possible D gene (6 bases). The CDR3 contains 15 residues. Germline V gene lookup returns CDR1 MDHEN and CDR2 SYDVKM. The ends were cut back, 2 bases at V and 0 bases at J, with 8 bases in the middle. CDR3 sequence reads: CASSLGRLSYNEQFF. For the CDR3, the DNA is TGTGCCAGCAGTTTAGGGAGGCTCTCCTACAATGAGCAGTTCTTC.

This chain uses TRBV4-3 with TRBJ2-2; TRBD1 matches 8 bases. This CDR3 comprises 18 residues. V was pared by 0 bases and J by 7 bases, with 13 bases of the junction left unmatched. Looked up from germline, CDR1 is LGHNA and CDR2 is YSLEER. The CDR3 loop is CASSQEGGTGGFGGELFF. Here the CDR3 DNA reads TGCGCCAGCAGCCAAGAAGGCGGAACAGGGGGTTTTGGCGGGGAGCTGTTTTTT.

The chain joins TRBV27 to TRBJ2-7; D call uncertain. The ends were cut back, 2 bases at V and 2 bases at J, with 13 bases in the middle. CDR3 size: 15 residues. Looked up from germline, CDR1 is MNHEY and CDR2 is SMNVEV (reference sequence). In nucleotides, the CDR3 is TGTGCCAGCAGTTTAGGGTCCGGAGCCCCCTACGAGCAGTACTTC. It codes for CASSLGSGAPYEQYF.

This chain connects TRBV4-1 to TRBJ2-2, with 8 bases fitting TRBD2. Germline CDR1 and CDR2: MGHRA and YSYEKL. The CDR3 extends over 19 amino acids. After removal of 1 base from V and 3 bases from J, the junction contained 13 bases not matched to a gene. This chain's CDR3 is CASSQAGTRTFSHTGELFF. The CDR3 DNA sequence: TGCGCCAGCAGCCAAGCCGGGACTAGGACCTTTTCTCACACCGGGGAGCTGTTTTTT.